Listed below are T cell receptor beta chains from one sample, sequenced in a study of blood T cell repertoires in COVID-19. Clones were read by immunoSEQ multiplex PCR, and TCRdb kept only the in-frame ones, dropping some. The sample includes 200,000 to 300,000 clones, 70% to 90% seen only once; the top ten take 5.2%. The sample taken for sequencing was peripheral blood. Source of these receptors: a woman aged 55 to 70 with COVID-19, enrolled during active disease. Both conserved end residues are part of each CDR3. D genes are given only for firm matches. Some rows mark clone size as missing; the rest say once, few, many or name a class of expanded clone.

clone size: NA; D gene: NA; V gene: TRBV4-1; J gene: TRBJ2-5; CDR3 DNA: TGCGCCAGCAGCGAAAGGACTGGGACTTCGAACCAGTACTTC; CDR3 protein: CASSERTGTSNQYF
clone size: NA; D gene: TRBD2; V gene: TRBV3-1/TRBV3-2; J gene: TRBJ2-1; CDR3 DNA: TGTGCCAGCAACGCGGGAGCCTACAATGAGCAGTTCTTC; CDR3 protein: CASNAGAYNEQFF
clone size: NA; D gene: NA; V gene: TRBV7-8; J gene: TRBJ2-6; CDR3 DNA: TGTGCCAGCAGCTTACTGCGTGGTCGAGCTTCTGGGGCCAACGTCCTGACTTTC; CDR3 protein: CASSLLRGRASGANVLTF
clone size: NA; D gene: TRBD2; V gene: TRBV11-1; J gene: TRBJ2-7; CDR3 DNA: TGTGCCAGCAGCCGGACTAGCGGGAGTCAGCAGTACTTC; CDR3 protein: CASSRTSGSQQYF
clone size: NA; D gene: NA; V gene: TRBV30; J gene: TRBJ1-2; CDR3 DNA: TGTGCCTGGAGTGTAGCCGGGATTACTAGCAATGTGTTC; CDR3 protein: CAWSVAGITSNVF
clone size: NA; D gene: NA; V gene: TRBV6-5; J gene: TRBJ2-1; CDR3 DNA: TGTGCCAGCAGGAAGGGACTTGTAAATTACAATGAGCAGTTCTTC; CDR3 protein: CASRKGLVNYNEQFF
clone size: NA; D gene: TRBD1; V gene: TRBV24-1; J gene: TRBJ1-5; CDR3 DNA: TGTGCCACCAGTGACCGCCGACAGGGAGGTCAGCCCCAGCATTTT; CDR3 protein: CATSDRRQGGQPQHF
clone size: NA; D gene: NA; V gene: TRBV30; J gene: TRBJ1-6; CDR3 DNA: TGTGCCTGGAATGTACACACCTCATCACCCCTCCACTTT; CDR3 protein: CAWNVHTSSPLHF
clone size: NA; D gene: NA; V gene: TRBV6-1; J gene: TRBJ1-2; CDR3 DNA: TGTGCCAGCAGTGAAATAACAGAAACTCGAAACTATGGCTACACCTTC; CDR3 protein: CASSEITETRNYGYTF
clone size: once; D gene: TRBD2; V gene: TRBV5-6; J gene: TRBJ2-1; CDR3 DNA: TGTGCCAGCAGGGGTGAGCGGGGTATCTCCTACAATGAGCAGTTCTTC; CDR3 protein: CASRGERGISYNEQFF
clone size: NA; D gene: TRBD2; V gene: TRBV9; J gene: TRBJ2-1; CDR3 DNA: TGTGCCAGCAGCGGGACTAGCGGGCCCTACAATGAGCAGTTCTTC; CDR3 protein: CASSGTSGPYNEQFF
clone size: once; D gene: NA; V gene: TRBV24-1; J gene: TRBJ1-2; CDR3 DNA: TGTGCCACCAGTGATTGGAGGGGCAACTATGGCTACACCTTC; CDR3 protein: CATSDWRGNYGYTF
clone size: NA; D gene: NA; V gene: TRBV11-2; J gene: TRBJ2-1; CDR3 DNA: TGTGCCAGCAGCTTAAAGCGGAGAGACAATGAGCAGTTCTTC; CDR3 protein: CASSLKRRDNEQFF
clone size: NA; D gene: TRBD2; V gene: TRBV5-1; J gene: TRBJ2-1; CDR3 DNA: TGCGCCAGCAGCTTGGCTAGCGGTTGGACCTACAATGAGCAGTTCTTC; CDR3 protein: CASSLASGWTYNEQFF
clone size: NA; D gene: TRBD2; V gene: TRBV28; J gene: TRBJ2-4; CDR3 DNA: TGTGCCAGCCATACTAGCGGGGGAGCCAAAAACATTCAGTACTTC; CDR3 protein: CASHTSGGAKNIQYF